The rows below give T cell receptor beta chains drawn from one sample of a study of blood T cell repertoires in COVID-19. The table came from immunoSEQ multiplex PCR; TCRdb's copy has only in-frame clones and leaves some out. The sample lists about 400,000 clones; around 89% were seen once. Specimen: peripheral blood. The receptors originated from a young woman with acute or convalescent COVID-19. The CDR3 runs from the conserved cysteine through the conserved F or W. D genes are given only for firm matches. A row's size may be missing; if present it is once, few, many or a size class.

CDR3 protein: CASSRQGADTGELFF
CDR3 DNA: TGTGCCAGCTCACGACAGGGGGCGGACACCGGGGAGCTGTTTTTT
V gene: TRBV18
J gene: TRBJ2-2
D gene: TRBD1
clone size: -

CDR3 protein: CASSQYRAYGYTF
CDR3 DNA: TGTGCCAGCAGTCAGTACAGGGCCTATGGCTACACCTTC
V gene: TRBV12-3/TRBV12-4
J gene: TRBJ1-2
D gene: -
clone size: -

CDR3 protein: CASSPREGGTDTQYF
CDR3 DNA: TGCGCCAGCAGCCCGAGAGAGGGGGGCACAGATACGCAGTATTTT
V gene: TRBV5-1
J gene: TRBJ2-3
D gene: -
clone size: -

CDR3 protein: CASSSSGGAVKEQFF
CDR3 DNA: TGTGCCAGCAGCTCTAGCGGGGGGGCAGTAAAGGAGCAGTTCTTC
V gene: TRBV3-1/TRBV3-2
J gene: TRBJ2-1
D gene: TRBD2
clone size: -

CDR3 protein: CASSILGAFNTGELFF
CDR3 DNA: TGTGCCAGTAGTATATTGGGGGCCTTTAACACCGGGGAGCTGTTTTTT
V gene: TRBV19
J gene: TRBJ2-2
D gene: -
clone size: -

CDR3 protein: CARRYCRTMNTGELFF
CDR3 DNA: TGTGCCAGAAGATATTGCCGGACTATGAACACCGGGGAGCTGTTTTTT
V gene: TRBV5-3
J gene: TRBJ2-2
D gene: -
clone size: -

CDR3 protein: CAGWVGTGEYSNQPQHF
CDR3 DNA: TGTGCCGGGTGGGTAGGGACAGGGGAGTATAGCAATCAGCCCCAGCATTTT
V gene: TRBV10-3
J gene: TRBJ1-5
D gene: TRBD1
clone size: -

CDR3 protein: CASSPPTSGSTGELFF
CDR3 DNA: TGTGCCAGCAGCCCCCCGACTAGCGGGAGCACCGGGGAGCTGTTTTTT
V gene: TRBV9
J gene: TRBJ2-2
D gene: TRBD2
clone size: -

CDR3 protein: CASSSQGRLNTGELFF
CDR3 DNA: TGTGCCAGCAGCTCGCAGGGGAGATTGAACACCGGGGAGCTGTTTTTT
V gene: TRBV7-2
J gene: TRBJ2-2
D gene: -
clone size: once

CDR3 protein: CASSWLAGAGSTDTQYF
CDR3 DNA: TGTGCCAGCAGCTGGTTAGCGGGGGCCGGAAGCACAGATACGCAGTATTTT
V gene: TRBV3-1/TRBV3-2
J gene: TRBJ2-3
D gene: TRBD2
clone size: -

CDR3 protein: CASTDPDSPNQPQHF
CDR3 DNA: TGTGCCAGCACCGACCCGGACAGTCCCAATCAGCCCCAGCATTTT
V gene: TRBV6-6
J gene: TRBJ1-5
D gene: -
clone size: many

CDR3 protein: CAIPRGDGYTF
CDR3 DNA: TGTGCCATCCCCAGGGGGGATGGCTACACCTTC
V gene: TRBV10-3
J gene: TRBJ1-2
D gene: TRBD1
clone size: once

CDR3 protein: CASRRGGARVEAFF
CDR3 DNA: TGTGCCAGCCGTAGGGGGGGGGCGAGAGTTGAAGCTTTCTTT
V gene: TRBV2
J gene: TRBJ1-1
D gene: -
clone size: once

CDR3 protein: CASSPGTGNTEAFF
CDR3 DNA: TGTGCCAGCTCACCCGGGACAGGGAACACTGAAGCTTTCTTT
V gene: TRBV18
J gene: TRBJ1-1
D gene: TRBD1
clone size: -

CDR3 protein: CASCSGLRLWPNEKLFF
CDR3 DNA: TGTGCCAGCTGCTCGGGTCTGAGGCTGTGGCCCAATGAAAAACTGTTTTTT
V gene: TRBV5-8
J gene: TRBJ1-4
D gene: -
clone size: -

CDR3 protein: CASSQGGRGREKLFF
CDR3 DNA: TGTGCCAGCAGCCAAGGAGGCAGGGGGCGGGAAAAACTGTTTTTT
V gene: TRBV3-1/TRBV3-2
J gene: TRBJ1-4
D gene: TRBD1
clone size: few

CDR3 protein: CASSYFGTGGGPGYTF
CDR3 DNA: TGTGCCAGCAGTTACTTTGGGACAGGGGGCGGTCCTGGCTACACCTTC
V gene: TRBV6-5
J gene: TRBJ1-2
D gene: TRBD1
clone size: -

CDR3 protein: CAISDRLAGDTQYF
CDR3 DNA: TGTGCCATCAGTGACCGCCTAGCGGGGGATACGCAGTATTTT
V gene: TRBV10-3
J gene: TRBJ2-3
D gene: TRBD2
clone size: once